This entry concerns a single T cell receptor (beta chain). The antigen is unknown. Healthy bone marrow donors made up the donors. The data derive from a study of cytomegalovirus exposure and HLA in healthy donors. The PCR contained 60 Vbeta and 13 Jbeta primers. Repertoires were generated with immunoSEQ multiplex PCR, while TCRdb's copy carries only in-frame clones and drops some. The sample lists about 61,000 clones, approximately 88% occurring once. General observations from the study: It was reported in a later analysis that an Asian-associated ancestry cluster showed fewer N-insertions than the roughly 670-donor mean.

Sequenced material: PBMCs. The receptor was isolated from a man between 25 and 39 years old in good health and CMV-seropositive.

Here the CDR3 DNA reads TGTGCCAGCAGTTCTCCCCAGGGGGCGCAGATCGAGCAGTACTTC. This encodes CASSSPQGAQIEQYF. This sequence joins TRBV27 and TRBJ2-7, with TRBD1 matching 8 bases. Trimming cost V 4 bases and J 6 bases; bases outside gene matches: 11. The CDR3 runs to 15 residues. Germline V gene lookup returns CDR1 MNHEY and CDR2 SMNVEV (reference sequence).